This T cell receptor (beta chain) comes out of a study of T cells after yellow fever vaccination. UMIs were added to TCR cDNA along with a universal primer site when it was made by 5'RACE template switching. Using its own MiXCR run on the 5' RACE reads, TCRdb lists one record per CDR3 protein. This table holds 320,000 or so distinct CDR3 sequences, about 8.3% found once. J was trimmed by 4 bases and V by 8 bases; bases with no gene match: 11. This CDR3 contains 16 residues. CDR1 SEHNR and CDR2 FQNEAQ come from the germline V gene (reference sequence). This clonotype was detected only a few times. The specimen was PBMCs, collected roughly 46 days after the first yellow fever vaccination. The V call is TRBV7-9, the J call TRBJ1-6, with 7 nucleotides matching TRBD1. The sequence was collected from a man younger than 30 who received the YFV17D yellow fever vaccine. The chain's CDR3 is CASRHIPGQYNSPLHF. The CDR3 coding sequence is TGTGCCAGCCGACATATACCGGGACAGTATAATTCACCCCTCCACTTT.